Below, one TCR beta chain is given with its context. The antigen is undetermined. Since a much larger clone is just one base distant, this may be a read error. The sample is drawn from a study of immune heterogeneity within non-small cell lung tumors. Study in general: With respect to histology, the tumors encompassed a handful of squamous cell carcinomas, 10 non-squamous carcinomas and 1 not otherwise specified.

Notes on the study in general: T-cell clonality in a given local region correlated moderately yet significantly with the local tumor mutational burden (R about 0.3). Largely distinct from one individual patient to the next were the high-frequency T-cell receptor beta clonotypes. Recurrence of identical dominant CDR3 beta clonotypes was observed across tumor sites within a patient, alongside site-unique high-frequency clones.

Template came from bulk tumor genomic DNA, at roughly 610 ng per sample. Multiple biopsies spaced far apart were taken from each primary tumor during surgery. Curative surgical treatment was performed in patients who had newly diagnosed, untreated non-small cell lung cancer. Amplifying TCR beta CDR3 involved multiplex PCR carried out with 32 V and 13 J primers. TCRdb fed the multiplex PCR reads into MiXCR, producing one record per CDR3 protein. Here the sample spans 8,500 to 13,000 distinct CDR3 sequences, under 30% being singletons. Germline V CDR1 and CDR2: SGHNT, YENEEA. This CDR3 comprises 14 residues.

This TCR was recovered from a woman aged 55-70 years with non-small cell lung cancer. The gene calls are TRBV11-3 and TRBJ2-5; 12 nucleotides match TRBD1. The J call is in doubt because the DNA end fits TRBJ2-1 better. The specimen sequenced was lung tumor tissue. The CDR3 DNA reads as TGTGCCAGCAGTTGGGGACAGGGGGCGCGCGAGCAGTTCTTC. Protein product: CASSWGQGAREQFF.